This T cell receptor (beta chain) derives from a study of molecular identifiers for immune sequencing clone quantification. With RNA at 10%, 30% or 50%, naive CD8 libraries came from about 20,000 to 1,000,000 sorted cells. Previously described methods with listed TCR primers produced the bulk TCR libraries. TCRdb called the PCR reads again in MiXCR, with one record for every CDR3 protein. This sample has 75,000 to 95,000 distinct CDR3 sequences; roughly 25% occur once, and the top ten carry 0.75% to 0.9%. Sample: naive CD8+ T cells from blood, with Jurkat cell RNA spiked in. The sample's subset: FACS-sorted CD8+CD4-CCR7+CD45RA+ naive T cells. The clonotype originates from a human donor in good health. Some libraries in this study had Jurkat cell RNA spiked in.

CDR3 residues: CAISVGNAYEQYF. The CDR3, as DNA: TGTGCCATCAGTGTTGGCAACGCCTACGAGCAGTACTTC. The genes are TRBV10-3 and TRBJ2-7; the D is unclear. The CDR3 runs 13 residues. Per germline, CDR1 ENHRY and CDR2 SYGVKD. V shed 4 bases and J shed 2 bases, with 9 bases lying between them.